This is a list of T cell receptor beta chains from one sample in a study of blood T cell repertoires in COVID-19. Assay used: immunoSEQ multiplex PCR; TCRdb lists only in-frame clones, some missing. The table lists some 200,000 clones, around 84% of them singletons. Sequencing used peripheral blood. The receptor set was obtained from a human donor in a cohort sampled during active COVID-19. CDR3s leave out the opening cysteine and the closing phenylalanine or tryptophan.

>TRBJ2-7|TRBV5-1
ASSPDRGTYEQY
>TRBJ2-2|TRBV11-1
ASSQRRGGELF
>TRBJ1-5|TRBV9
ASTRDRDKNQPQH
>TRBJ2-1|TRBV2
ASSGPGGLAGRQF
>TRBJ2-7|TRBV6-6
ASNVARFNEQY
>TRBJ2-1|TRBV21-1
AIPRGAVSSYNEQF
>TRBJ2-5|TRBV27
ASSLSLYDRALDQETQY
>TRBJ1-4|TRBV9
ASSSGRGGDEKLF
>TRBJ1-2|TRBV29-1
SVPSTDYYGYT
>TRBJ1-2|TRBV6-6
ASSYRVRESYT
>TRBJ2-3|TRBV13
ASSTRLARSTDTQY
>TRBJ2-7|TRBV30
AWETGTYEQY
>TRBJ1-3|TRBV14
ASSQELDIFSGNTIY
>TRBJ2-2|TRBV27
ASRSPTGELF
>TRBJ1-6|TRBV6-6
ATWGHYNSPLH
>TRBJ2-1|TRBV4-1
ASSRAGATYNEQF
>TRBJ1-2|TRBV5-4
ASSLQGNPYGYT
>TRBJ2-1|TRBV5-1
ASSLTAGPYNEQF
>TRBJ2-7|TRBV7-2
ASSYLAEYEQY
>TRBJ1-4|TRBV6-5
ASRRSIDEKLF
>TRBJ2-2|TRBV21-1
ASSLPAGTSGGESTGELF
>TRBJ2-7|TRBV27
ASSTDRPTAAQY
>TRBJ2-7|TRBV15
ATSRDYAQAYEQY
>TRBJ2-7|TRBV28
ASREAAYEQY
>TRBJ1-1|TRBV5-1
ASSPGTTNTEAF
>TRBJ1-3|TRBV10-2
ASSGGQSGNTIY
>TRBJ2-1|TRBV18
ASSIFPVYNEQF
>TRBJ1-4|TRBV19
ASSPGGNEKLF
>TRBJ1-1|TRBV2
ASREGTEAF
>TRBJ1-3|TRBV7-2
ASSLTGPGNTIY
>TRBJ2-1|TRBV21-1
ASSKPQREGYNEQF
>TRBJ2-1|TRBV7-3
ASSLSPGTGVYNEQF
>TRBJ2-3|TRBV5-8
ASSLQGDTQY
>TRBJ2-5|TRBV6-5
ASTRGGGRETQY
>TRBJ2-1|TRBV7-8
ASSFRYKRGHYNEQF
>TRBJ2-7|TRBV6-6
ASSPDGDYEQY
>TRBJ1-5|TRBV5-1
ASRQGLNQPQH
>TRBJ2-2|TRBV12-5
ASGLLQGGSGELF
>TRBJ1-1|TRBV7-2
ASSPHGRGGEAF
>TRBJ2-3|TRBV5-4
ASSLKHTTDTQY